Below are 6 T cell receptor beta chains sequenced from a single sample in a study of vaccination effects on CD4 cells after COVID-19. The antigens of these receptors remain unknown. CD4+ T cells were isolated after around ten days of culture. All study participants received two doses of BNT162b2 or mRNA-1273 vaccine. Assay: immunoSEQ multiplex PCR; the TCRdb copy retains only in-frame clones and omits some. The data hold about 45,000 clones, with roughly three quarters observed a single time. This specimen was CD4+ T cells from PBMCs cultured without peptide, taken after COVID-19 vaccination. The receptors were gathered from a human donor who received a COVID-19 vaccine.

The chain combines TRBV14 with TRBJ2-1; possibly TRBD1 or TRBD2 for D (6 bases each). CDR1 and CDR2 (germline): SGHDN, FVKESK. V was clipped by 4 bases and J by 7 bases, with 11 bases between them. The CDR3 sequence is 13 residues long. The DNA of the CDR3 is TGTGCCAGCAGCCCCTGGAGGGGGAATGAGCAGTTCTTC. Its translation: CASSPWRGNEQFF. Complete variable domain (other parts from reference TRBV14 and TRBJ2-1): EAGVTQFPSHSVIEKGQTVTLRCDPISGHDNLYWYRRVMGKEIKFLLHFVKESKQDESGMPNNRFLAERTGGTYSTLKVQPAELEDSGVYFCASSPWRGNEQFFGPGTRLTVL.

The rearrangement links TRBV5-6 to TRBJ1-2; a possible D gene is TRBD1 (5 bases). V was shortened by 1 base and J by 6 bases, with 10 bases between the two germline ends. This CDR3 has 13 amino acids. Germline V gene lookup returns CDR1 SGHDT and CDR2 YYEEEE. The DNA for the CDR3 is TGTGCCAGCAGCTTGACAGGTACCGATGGCTACACCTTC. This translates into CASSLTGTDGYTF.

J is TRBJ2-2 and V is TRBV7-6, with TRBD2 identical over 14 bases. Per germline, CDR1 SGHVS and CDR2 FNYEAQ. V gave up 1 base and J gave up 4 bases; unmatched junction bases: 5. This CDR3 contains 18 residues. The CDR3 reads CASSLVGLAGVGTGELFF. The CDR3 region has the DNA TGTGCCAGCAGCTTAGTGGGACTAGCGGGAGTAGGCACCGGGGAGCTGTTTTTT.

V and J are TRBV29-1 and TRBJ1-1, with a tentative D call TRBD1 (5 bases). Trimming took 6 bases from V and 1 from J, leaving 15 bases between them. Germline-derived CDR1 and CDR2 are SQVTM and ANQGSEA. The CDR3 runs to 14 residues. CDR3 nucleotides: TGCAGCGTCCTGATGGGGACCGGGAACACTGAAGCTTTCTTT. Its protein is CSVLMGTGNTEAFF.

The chain uses TRBV6-2 or TRBV6-3 and TRBJ1-3, with D possibly matching TRBD1 (6 bases). Trimming left V 6 bases short and J 0 bases short, with 18 bases between. This CDR3 is built from 17 residues. Germline lookup yields CDR1 MNHEY and CDR2 SVGEGT. CDR3 amino acids: CASSITGFLNSGNTIYF. Here the CDR3 DNA reads TGTGCCAGCAGCATCACAGGGTTTTTGAACTCTGGAAACACCATATATTTT.

This clone was recorded once. The chain joins TRBV6-1 to TRBJ1-2, with D possibly TRBD1 on 6 matching bases. The V end lost 3 bases, the J end lost 4 bases, and 15 bases lay between the germline ends. In germline, CDR1 is MNHNS, CDR2 SASEGT. The CDR3 has 15 amino acids. This CDR3 is CASSEGGASPYGYTF. Written as DNA, the CDR3 is TGTGCCAGCAGTGAGGGGGGGGCAAGTCCCTATGGCTACACCTTC.